The rows below give T cell receptor beta chains drawn from one sample of a study of cytomegalovirus exposure and HLA in healthy donors. Assay: immunoSEQ multiplex PCR; the TCRdb copy retains only in-frame clones and omits some. The table includes about 260,000 clones, 84% detected once. Sequenced input: PBMCs. The receptors were gathered from a woman aged 40 to 49 in good health and CMV-seropositive. CDR3s include the opening cysteine and the closing phenylalanine or tryptophan. Each record gives: CDR3 DNA, CDR3 protein, clone size, J gene, D gene, V gene. D genes are given only for firm matches. Some rows mark clone size as missing; the rest say once, few, many or name a class of expanded clone.

TGTGCCAGCACCCCTGCAGGTAGGCTGGACGAGCAGTACTTC	CASTPAGRLDEQYF	-	TRBJ2-7	-	TRBV27
TGCAGCGTTGGTGGCGGGAGGGAGTCTAGGACAGATACGCAGTATTTT	CSVGGGRESRTDTQYF	few	TRBJ2-3	TRBD2	TRBV29-1
TGTGCCTGGGCGGATACAGGGGACCAGCCCCAGCATTTT	CAWADTGDQPQHF	once	TRBJ1-5	TRBD1	TRBV30
TGCAGTGCTGATAGGGGTGATACGCAGTATTTT	CSADRGDTQYF	once	TRBJ2-3	-	TRBV20-1
TGTGCCAGCAGCTCGAGTTGGGGGGTAAACACCATATATTTT	CASSSSWGVNTIYF	-	TRBJ1-3	-	TRBV7-2
TGTGCCAGCAGTGGACCCGGGACTAGCATCAATGAGCAGTTCTTC	CASSGPGTSINEQFF	-	TRBJ2-1	TRBD2	TRBV6-4
TGTGCCAGTAGTGCCGGGGTATGGGGTCAGCCCCAGCATTTT	CASSAGVWGQPQHF	-	TRBJ1-5	-	TRBV19
TGCGCCAGCAGCTTGGAGGGGCGTGAGCAGTTCTTC	CASSLEGREQFF	-	TRBJ2-1	-	TRBV5-1
TGCGCCAGCAGCTTGCAAGCGGGAGGGTACAATGAGCAGTTCTTC	CASSLQAGGYNEQFF	-	TRBJ2-1	TRBD2	TRBV5-1
TGTGCCTGGAGGACTAGCGGGAGGGCTAACGGGGAGCTGTTTTTT	CAWRTSGRANGELFF	-	TRBJ2-2	TRBD2	TRBV30
TGTGCCAGCAGCTTAGGACAGGGGATAATCGCTTTCTTT	CASSLGQGIIAFF	-	TRBJ1-1	TRBD1	TRBV13
TGTGCCAGCACTCGGGACAGCAGCTACGAGCAGTACTTC	CASTRDSSYEQYF	-	TRBJ2-7	TRBD1	TRBV2
TGTGCCAGTAGTATATACGGACAGGGGGCCCTGAACACTGAAGCTTTCTTT	CASSIYGQGALNTEAFF	-	TRBJ1-1	TRBD1	TRBV19
TGTGCCAGTAGTATAGCCCCGGCGGGCTACGAGCAGTACTTC	CASSIAPAGYEQYF	-	TRBJ2-7	-	TRBV19
TGTGCCAGCAGTCCTGACAGGGGGGGCCAGCCCCAGCATTTT	CASSPDRGGQPQHF	-	TRBJ1-5	TRBD1	TRBV7-2
TGCGCCAGCAGCAGACTAGCGGGACCCTACGAGCAGTACTTC	CASSRLAGPYEQYF	-	TRBJ2-7	TRBD2	TRBV5-1
TGTGCCAGCAGCTTGGCCCTCGGACAGCAAAACATTCAGTACTTC	CASSLALGQQNIQYF	-	TRBJ2-4	-	TRBV5-4
TGTGCCAGCAGCTTAGACGGGGTCAGCAATCAGCCCCAGCATTTT	CASSLDGVSNQPQHF	-	TRBJ1-5	-	TRBV11-2
TGTGCCAGCAGCTTATCTAGCGGGAGGGGCAATGAGCAGTTCTTC	CASSLSSGRGNEQFF	once	TRBJ2-1	TRBD2	TRBV7-9
TGCGCCAGCAGCTTGGACTTCTCCTACGAGCAGTACTTC	CASSLDFSYEQYF	-	TRBJ2-7	-	TRBV5-1
TGTGCCAGCAGTTTAGGGGGCTACTACGAGCAGTACTTC	CASSLGGYYEQYF	-	TRBJ2-7	-	TRBV28
TGTGCCAGCAGTGAAACGCGGGCCAATTCACCCCTCCACTTT	CASSETRANSPLHF	-	TRBJ1-6	-	TRBV2
TGTGCCAGCAGTTCTTGGGCGGGAGCCAAAAACATTCAGTACTTC	CASSSWAGAKNIQYF	-	TRBJ2-4	-	TRBV27
TGTGCCAGCAGTGAAAGGGGCTCCTATAATTCACCCCTCCACTTT	CASSERGSYNSPLHF	-	TRBJ1-6	-	TRBV6-4
TGTGCCTGGAGTCCCGGGACAGGGGGGCTCACAGATACGCAGTATTTT	CAWSPGTGGLTDTQYF	-	TRBJ2-3	TRBD1	TRBV30
TGCAGCGTTGGGGACACGGACTATGGCTACACCTTC	CSVGDTDYGYTF	-	TRBJ1-2	-	TRBV29-1
TGTGCCAGCAGCCCATCAGCGGGCATTGCCTACGAGCAGTACTTC	CASSPSAGIAYEQYF	few	TRBJ2-7	-	TRBV11-2
TGTGCCAGCAGCCAAGACAGGGTCCAGAACTATGGCTACACCTTC	CASSQDRVQNYGYTF	once	TRBJ1-2	-	TRBV14
TGTGCCAGCAGCTTAACTGGAGGGTCGGGCAATCAGCCCCAGCATTTT	CASSLTGGSGNQPQHF	-	TRBJ1-5	-	TRBV5-6
TGTGCCATCAGTGGAGAACGGGACAGGGGCGTTGGCTACACCTTC	CAISGERDRGVGYTF	-	TRBJ1-2	TRBD1	TRBV10-3
TGTGCCAGCGGCACAACTAGGACGGTTGAAGCTTTCTTT	CASGTTRTVEAFF	-	TRBJ1-1	-	TRBV28
TGTGCCTGGAGTGTAGGGAATCGGGGAGATACGCAGTATTTT	CAWSVGNRGDTQYF	-	TRBJ2-3	-	TRBV30
TGTGCCAGCACTCGGACTAGCGGCTACCAATTAAACTCCTACGAGCAGTACTTC	CASTRTSGYQLNSYEQYF	few	TRBJ2-7	TRBD2	TRBV18
TGTGCCAGCAGCTTCCAATCTACCTACGAGCAGTACTTC	CASSFQSTYEQYF	once	TRBJ2-7	-	TRBV5-6
TGTGCCAGCAGGGATATAACCGGGACAGGGGGAGGCTACACCTTC	CASRDITGTGGGYTF	-	TRBJ1-2	TRBD1	TRBV4-2
TGTGCCAGCAGCCCTCAGGGGACTAGCGGCCAAGAGACCCAGTACTTC	CASSPQGTSGQETQYF	-	TRBJ2-5	TRBD2	TRBV2
TGTGCCAGCAGCCCTCCGGACTTCACAGATACGCAGTATTTT	CASSPPDFTDTQYF	once	TRBJ2-3	-	TRBV7-9
TGTGCCAGCAGCCGGGACAGCTCCTACGAGCAGTACTTC	CASSRDSSYEQYF	-	TRBJ2-7	TRBD1	TRBV7-2
TGTGCCAGTAGAATGGGGCTAACCGGGGAGCTGTTTTTT	CASRMGLTGELFF	few	TRBJ2-2	-	TRBV6-5
TGTGCCAGCAGAGACTGGGGTAGCGGGAAGTACGAGCAGTACTTC	CASRDWGSGKYEQYF	-	TRBJ2-7	TRBD2	TRBV6-1
TGTGCCACCAGCAGAGATCTATCAGGCTTTAGCTCCTACAATGAGCAGTTCTTC	CATSRDLSGFSSYNEQFF	-	TRBJ2-1	-	TRBV15
TGTGCCAGCCAAGCGGATTACTCGGGGGAGCAGTACTTC	CASQADYSGEQYF	-	TRBJ2-7	-	TRBV18
TGTGCCAGCAGCCAAGGGTCGGGACTAGTATACAATGAGCAGTTCTTC	CASSQGSGLVYNEQFF	-	TRBJ2-1	TRBD2	TRBV14
TGTGCCAGCAGTGGGGGACAGGGAAATCAGCCCCAGCATTTT	CASSGGQGNQPQHF	-	TRBJ1-5	TRBD1	TRBV7-8
TGTGCCAGCAGTCCCCCAGGCTATGGCTACACCTTC	CASSPPGYGYTF	-	TRBJ1-2	-	TRBV6-5
TGTGCCAGCAGTTACGGTGGCGGGAGAGCCACAGATACGCAGTATTTT	CASSYGGGRATDTQYF	-	TRBJ2-3	TRBD2	TRBV6-6
TGTGCCAGCAGCTTGGGGGGACAGGGTCGGCAAAAACTGTTTTTT	CASSLGGQGRQKLFF	-	TRBJ1-4	TRBD1	TRBV5-6
TGTGCTAGTGGTTTGCGGACTAGCGGGAGGGATGAGCAGTTCTTC	CASGLRTSGRDEQFF	-	TRBJ2-1	TRBD2	TRBV12-5
TGCGCCAGCCGCCTGACTAGCGGGAGATCAGATACGCAGTATTTT	CASRLTSGRSDTQYF	-	TRBJ2-3	TRBD2	TRBV5-1
TGTGCCTGGGACAGGGCCACTGAAGCTTTCTTT	CAWDRATEAFF	-	TRBJ1-1	TRBD1	TRBV30
TGTGCCTGGAGTACCGAGCGGGACAATGAGCAGTTCTTC	CAWSTERDNEQFF	-	TRBJ2-1	-	TRBV30
TGTGCCATCAGGGCGGGCCTAGTCCAAGAGACCCAGTACTTC	CAIRAGLVQETQYF	-	TRBJ2-5	-	TRBV10-3
TGTGCCAGCAGTTTATGGCAGGGAACCTACGAGCAGTACTTC	CASSLWQGTYEQYF	-	TRBJ2-7	-	TRBV28
TGTGCCAGCACCCTCCTAGCGCAAACAGATACGCAGTATTTT	CASTLLAQTDTQYF	few	TRBJ2-3	-	TRBV11-3
TGTGCCTGGAGTCCACAGGGGAACACTGAAGCTTTCTTT	CAWSPQGNTEAFF	-	TRBJ1-1	-	TRBV30
TGTGCCAGTAGTAGGGGGCCCGATCAGCCCCAGCATTTT	CASSRGPDQPQHF	-	TRBJ1-5	-	TRBV19
TGTGCCAGCAGTTACGCAGATTCACCCCTCCACTTT	CASSYADSPLHF	-	TRBJ1-6	-	TRBV6-6
TGTGCCAGCAGCTACGGACAGGGGGAAGGCACAGATACGCAGTATTTT	CASSYGQGEGTDTQYF	-	TRBJ2-3	TRBD1	TRBV5-8
TGTGCCAGCAGTTCACAGGGGTGGGGCACTGAAGCTTTCTTT	CASSSQGWGTEAFF	-	TRBJ1-1	TRBD1	TRBV6-1
TGCGCCAGCAGCTTGAGAGGGGGCAGTGATGAAAAACTGTTTTTT	CASSLRGGSDEKLFF	-	TRBJ1-4	TRBD1	TRBV5-1